The entry that follows covers one T cell receptor (beta chain) sequence. These data are taken from a study of T-cell memory formation after mild COVID-19. This CDR3 has 13 residues. The germline gives CDR1 MNHEY, CDR2 SVGEGT. V was clipped by 4 bases and J by 6 bases, with 11 bases between them. TCR alpha and TCR beta cDNA libraries with sample barcodes and UMIs came from 5'RACE using constant-segment primers. TCRdb re-analysed the 5' RACE reads in MiXCR, keeping a single row per CDR3 protein. The table records more than 450,000 distinct CDR3 sequences, roughly 17% of them present only once. The material sequenced was PBMCs or a T cell subset sorted from them (not recorded which). The sequence was collected from an adult woman who had mild COVID-19 (a few samples of this study predate the infection). Cell type and time point are not known. The chain employs TRBV6-2 or TRBV6-3 and TRBJ2-3; the D is unclear. CDR3: CASSSNEADTQYF. The DNA for the CDR3 is TGTGCCAGCAGTTCCAATGAGGCCGATACGCAGTATTTT.